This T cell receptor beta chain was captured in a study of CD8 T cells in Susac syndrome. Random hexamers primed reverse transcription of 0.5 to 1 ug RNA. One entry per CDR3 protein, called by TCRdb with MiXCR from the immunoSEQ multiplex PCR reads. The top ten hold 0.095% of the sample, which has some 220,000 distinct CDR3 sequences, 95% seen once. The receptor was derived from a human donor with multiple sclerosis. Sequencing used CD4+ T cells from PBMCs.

CDR3 residues: CASTGHRAFEAFF. The DNA for the CDR3 is TGTGCCAGCACCGGACATCGAGCGTTTGAAGCTTTCTTT. This chain joins TRBV28 and TRBJ1-1; D is perhaps TRBD1 (5 bases). Germline lookup yields CDR1 MDHEN and CDR2 SYDVKM. Trimming left V 7 bases short and J 7 bases short, with 16 bases between. This CDR3 is built from 13 residues. Looking up the rest from reference TRBV28 and TRBJ1-1 gives the full variable domain: DVKVTQSSRYLVKRTGEKVFLECVQDMDHENMFWYRQDPGLGLRLIYFSYDVKMKEKGDIPEGYSVSREKKERFSLILESASTNQTSMYLCASTGHRAFEAFFGQGTRLTVV.